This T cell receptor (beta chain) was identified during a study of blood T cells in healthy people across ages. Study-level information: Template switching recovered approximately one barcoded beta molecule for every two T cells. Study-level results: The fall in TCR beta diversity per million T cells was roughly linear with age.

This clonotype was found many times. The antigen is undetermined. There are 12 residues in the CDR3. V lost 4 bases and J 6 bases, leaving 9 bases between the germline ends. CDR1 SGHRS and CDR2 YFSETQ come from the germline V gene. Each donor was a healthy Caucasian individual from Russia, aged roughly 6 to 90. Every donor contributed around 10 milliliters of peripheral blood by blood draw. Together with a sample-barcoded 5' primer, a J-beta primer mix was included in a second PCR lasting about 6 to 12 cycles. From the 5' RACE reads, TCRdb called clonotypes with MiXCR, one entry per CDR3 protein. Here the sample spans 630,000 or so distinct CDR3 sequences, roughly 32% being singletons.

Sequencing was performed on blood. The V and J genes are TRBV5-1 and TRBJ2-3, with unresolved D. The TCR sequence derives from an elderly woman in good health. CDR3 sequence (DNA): TGCGCCAGCAGCCCGGGCCGGGATACGCAGTATTTT. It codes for CASSPGRDTQYF.